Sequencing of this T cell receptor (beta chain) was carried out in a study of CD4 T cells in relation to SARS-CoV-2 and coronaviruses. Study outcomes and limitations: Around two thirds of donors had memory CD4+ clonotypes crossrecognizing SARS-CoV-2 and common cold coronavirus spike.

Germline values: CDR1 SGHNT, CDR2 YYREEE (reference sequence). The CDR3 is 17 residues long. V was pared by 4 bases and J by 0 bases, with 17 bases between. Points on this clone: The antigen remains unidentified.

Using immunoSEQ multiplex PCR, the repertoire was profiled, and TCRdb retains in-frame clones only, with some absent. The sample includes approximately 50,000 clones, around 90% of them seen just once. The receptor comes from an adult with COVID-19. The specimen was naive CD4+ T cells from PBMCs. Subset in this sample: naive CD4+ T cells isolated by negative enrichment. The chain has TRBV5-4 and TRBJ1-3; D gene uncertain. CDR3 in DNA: TGTGCCAGCAGCCCAGCCCCAGGACGGTTCTCTGGAAACACCATATATTTT. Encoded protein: CASSPAPGRFSGNTIYF.